This T cell receptor beta chain emerged from a study of blood T cell repertoires in COVID-19. CDR1 LGHNT and CDR2 FRNRAP come from the germline V gene. The CDR3 totals 15 residues. Trimming removed 1 base from V and 6 bases from J, with 12 bases in between. Individuals drawn from approximately 26 US areas were roughly 18 to 95 years old. Allocation to cohorts depended on clinical history reported by the participants. This clone has just a few counts. Profiling relied on immunoSEQ multiplex PCR, and the TCRdb table lists in-frame clones only, not all of them. The sample records 200,000 to 250,000 clones, around four fifths being singletons.

The sequence derives from a man aged 40-50 years who had recovered from COVID-19. The source material was PBMCs or T cells enriched from blood (not recorded which). This chain links TRBV12-5 with TRBJ2-2, with D possibly matching TRBD1 (6 bases). The CDR3 sequence: CASGLGDTRPGELFF. The CDR3 nucleotides read TGTGCTAGTGGTTTGGGGGACACCCGGCCCGGGGAGCTGTTTTTT.